This TCR beta chain was observed in a study of blood T cell repertoires in COVID-19. The germline gives CDR1 MGHRA, CDR2 YSYEKL. The CDR3 runs 15 residues. With 8 bases clipped from V and 0 bases from J, the junction kept 9 bases outside the gene matches. Methods used by the authors: Amplification with reference gene primers provided the estimates of nucleated cell counts. Using immunoSEQ multiplex PCR, the repertoire was profiled, and TCRdb retains in-frame clones only, with some absent. The V and J calls and clone size were taken over from that table, and D and trimming were inferred from the DNA. The data hold around 130,000 clones, with around 88% observed a single time.

Input material: peripheral blood. This sequence joins TRBV4-1 and TRBJ1-1, with TRBD1 matching 7 bases. The TCR originated in a woman in her forties or fifties who had recovered from COVID-19. CDR3 sequence reads: CASRDRESMNTEAFF. The CDR3 nucleotides are TGCGCCAGCCGCGACAGGGAATCGATGAACACTGAAGCTTTCTTT.